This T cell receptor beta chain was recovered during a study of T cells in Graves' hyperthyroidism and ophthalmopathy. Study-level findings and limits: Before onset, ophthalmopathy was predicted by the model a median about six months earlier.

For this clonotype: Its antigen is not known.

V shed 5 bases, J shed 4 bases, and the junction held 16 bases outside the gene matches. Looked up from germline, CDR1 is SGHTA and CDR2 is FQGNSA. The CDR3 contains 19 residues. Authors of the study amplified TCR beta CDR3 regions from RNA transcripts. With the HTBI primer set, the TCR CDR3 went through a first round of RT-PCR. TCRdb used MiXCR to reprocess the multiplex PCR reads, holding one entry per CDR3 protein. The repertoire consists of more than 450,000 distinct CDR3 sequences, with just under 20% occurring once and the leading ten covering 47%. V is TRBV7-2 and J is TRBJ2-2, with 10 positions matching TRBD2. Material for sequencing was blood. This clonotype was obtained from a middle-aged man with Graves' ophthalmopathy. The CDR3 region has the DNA TGTGCCAGCAGCCAAGAAATCCCAGCAAGACTAGCGGGCACCGGGGAGCTGTTTTTT. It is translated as CASSQEIPARLAGTGELFF.